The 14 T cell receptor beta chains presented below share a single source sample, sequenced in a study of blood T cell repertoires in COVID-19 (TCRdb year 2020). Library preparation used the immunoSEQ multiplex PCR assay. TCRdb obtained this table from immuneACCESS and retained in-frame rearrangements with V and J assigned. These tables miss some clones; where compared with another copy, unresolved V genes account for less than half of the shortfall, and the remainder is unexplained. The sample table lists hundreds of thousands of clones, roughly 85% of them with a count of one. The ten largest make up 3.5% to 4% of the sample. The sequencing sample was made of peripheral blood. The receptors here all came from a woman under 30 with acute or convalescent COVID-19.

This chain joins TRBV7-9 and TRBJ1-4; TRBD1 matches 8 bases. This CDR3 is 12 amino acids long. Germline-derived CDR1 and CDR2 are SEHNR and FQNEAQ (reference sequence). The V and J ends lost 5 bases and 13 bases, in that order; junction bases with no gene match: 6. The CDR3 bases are TGTGCCAGCAGCCTAGGACAGGGTATACTGTTTTTT. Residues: CASSLGQGILFF.

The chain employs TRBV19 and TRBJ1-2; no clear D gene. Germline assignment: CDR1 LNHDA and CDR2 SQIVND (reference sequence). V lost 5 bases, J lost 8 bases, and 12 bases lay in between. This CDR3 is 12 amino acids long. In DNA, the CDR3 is TGTGCCAGTAGTCGACTCCTGGAGGGCTACACCTTC. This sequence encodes CASSRLLEGYTF.

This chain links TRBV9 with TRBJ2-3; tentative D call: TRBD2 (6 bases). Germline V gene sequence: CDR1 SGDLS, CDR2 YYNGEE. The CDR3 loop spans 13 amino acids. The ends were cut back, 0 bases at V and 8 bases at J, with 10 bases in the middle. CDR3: CASSVVQGGTQYF. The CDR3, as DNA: TGTGCCAGCAGCGTAGTTCAGGGAGGTACGCAGTATTTT. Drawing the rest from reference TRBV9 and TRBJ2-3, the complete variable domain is DSGVTQTPKHLITATGQRVTLRCSPRSGDLSVYWYQQSLDQGLQFLIQYYNGEERAKGNILERFSAQQFPDLHSELNLSSLELGDSALYFCASSVVQGGTQYFGPGTRLTVL.

This CDR3 is CASSQDEGSHQPQHF. The DNA of the CDR3 is TGTGCCAGCAGCCAAGATGAGGGTAGTCATCAGCCCCAGCATTTT. The chain has TRBV4-2 and TRBJ1-5; D unresolved. The CDR3 covers 15 residues. V was trimmed by 0 bases and J by 5 bases, leaving 11 bases between them. Looked up from germline, CDR1 is LGHNA and CDR2 is YNFKEQ.

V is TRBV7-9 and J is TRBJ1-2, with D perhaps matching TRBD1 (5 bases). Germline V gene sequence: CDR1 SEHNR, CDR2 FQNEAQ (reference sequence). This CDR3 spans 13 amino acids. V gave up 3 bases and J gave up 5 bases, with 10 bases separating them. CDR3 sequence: CASSFVGPYGYTF. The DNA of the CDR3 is TGTGCCAGCAGCTTTGTGGGGCCGTATGGCTACACCTTC.

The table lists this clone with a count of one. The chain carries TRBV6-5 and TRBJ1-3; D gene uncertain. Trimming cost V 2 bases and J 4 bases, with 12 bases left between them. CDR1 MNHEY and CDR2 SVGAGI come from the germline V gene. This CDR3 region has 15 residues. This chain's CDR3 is CASSYAGLTGNTIYF. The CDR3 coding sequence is TGTGCCAGCAGTTACGCCGGACTGACAGGAAACACCATATATTTT.

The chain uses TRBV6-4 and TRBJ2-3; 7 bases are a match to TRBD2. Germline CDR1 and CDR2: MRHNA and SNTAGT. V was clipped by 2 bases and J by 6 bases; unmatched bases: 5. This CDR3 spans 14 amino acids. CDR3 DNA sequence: TGTGCCAGCAGTGACGACGCGGGAGCGGATACGCAGTATTTT. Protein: CASSDDAGADTQYF.

The CDR3 DNA is TGCGCCAGCAGCCGGACATTAACTAATGAAAAACTGTTTTTT. Amino acid sequence: CASSRTLTNEKLFF. The gene calls are TRBV5-1 and TRBJ1-4, with D perhaps matching TRBD1 (5 bases). CDR1 is SGHRS, CDR2 YFSETQ, per germline. Trimming shortened V by 4 bases and J by 1 base, and 8 bases separated the two germline ends. This CDR3 has 14 amino acids.

The CDR3 is CSVVSGSTYEQYF. The CDR3 DNA is TGCAGCGTTGTAAGCGGAAGTACCTACGAGCAGTACTTC. The J gene is TRBJ2-7, the V gene TRBV29-1; the D gene is possibly TRBD2 (5 bases). There are 13 residues in the CDR3. Germline V gives CDR1 SQVTM, CDR2 ANQGSEA. Trimming removed 4 bases from V and 2 bases from J, with 12 bases in between.

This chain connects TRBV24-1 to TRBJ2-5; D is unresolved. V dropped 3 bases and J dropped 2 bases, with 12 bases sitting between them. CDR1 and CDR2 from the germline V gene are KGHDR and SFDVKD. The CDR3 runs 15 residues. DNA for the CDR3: TGTGCCACCAGTGATCGAAGAGAAGTACAAGAGACCCAGTACTTC. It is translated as CATSDRREVQETQYF.

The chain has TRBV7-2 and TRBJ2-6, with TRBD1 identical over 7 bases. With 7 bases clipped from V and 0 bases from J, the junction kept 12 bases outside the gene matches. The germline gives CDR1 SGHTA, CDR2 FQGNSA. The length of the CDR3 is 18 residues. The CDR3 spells CTSTTTGTANSGANVLTF. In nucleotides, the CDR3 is TGTACCAGCACCACTACCGGGACAGCTAACTCTGGGGCCAACGTCCTGACTTTC.

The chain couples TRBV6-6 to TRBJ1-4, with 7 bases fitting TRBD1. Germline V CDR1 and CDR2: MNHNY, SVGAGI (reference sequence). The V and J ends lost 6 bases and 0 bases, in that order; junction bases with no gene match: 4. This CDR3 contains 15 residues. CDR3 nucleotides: TGTGCCAGCAGAGACAGGGCTGCAACTAATGAAAAACTGTTTTTT. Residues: CASRDRAATNEKLFF.

The CDR3, as DNA: TGCGCCAGCAGCTTGGGGTGGCCAGAGCGGGAAAAACTGTTTTTT. Protein product: CASSLGWPEREKLFF. J is TRBJ1-4 and V is TRBV5-1; no clear D. CDR3 length equals 15 residues. The germline gives CDR1 SGHRS, CDR2 YFSETQ. Trimming shortened V by 0 bases and J by 8 bases, and 14 bases separated the two germline ends. Together with reference TRBV5-1 and TRBJ1-4, the CDR3 gives the full variable domain: KAGVTQTPRYLIKTRGQQVTLSCSPISGHRSVSWYQQTPGQGLQFLFEYFSETQRNKGNFPGRFSGRQFSNSRSEMNVSTLELGDSALYLCASSLGWPEREKLFFGSGTQLSVL.

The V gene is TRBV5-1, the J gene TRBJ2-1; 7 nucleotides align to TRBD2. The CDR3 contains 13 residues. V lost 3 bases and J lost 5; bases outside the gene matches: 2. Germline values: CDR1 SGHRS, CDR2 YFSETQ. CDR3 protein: CASSYGGNNEQFF. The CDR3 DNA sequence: TGCGCCAGCAGCTACGGGGGGAACAATGAGCAGTTCTTC.